Below, one T cell receptor beta chain is given with its context. Its antigen is as yet unknown. Healthy Caucasian donors formed the entire cohort. The CDR3 is made up of 15 amino acids. CDR1 is MNHNS and CDR2 is SASEGT in the germline V gene. V lost 6 bases and J lost 2, with 15 bases in between. A universal primer binding site was introduced by template switching. The final cDNA contained unique molecular identifiers. TCRdb processed the 5' RACE reads anew with MiXCR; each CDR3 protein has one entry. The sample yields approximately 700,000 distinct CDR3 sequences, roughly 6% seen once. The data originate from a study of identical twins. General observations from the study: A partial confounding effect on zero-insertion analyses could come from invariant MAIT and iNKT cells. Abundant beta clonotypes from cord blood had fewer insertions, unlike memory repertoires, which showed none.

This receptor was taken from a man in his late teens or twenties in good health. The chain is built from TRBV6-1 and TRBJ2-3; TRBD1 is a possible D gene (6 bases). Specimen: naive T cells sorted from blood. The CDR3 loop is CASSLGHRDTDTQYF. DNA of the CDR3: TGTGCCAGCAGCCTGGGTCACAGGGACACAGATACGCAGTATTTT.